The 10 T cell receptor beta chains listed next were all sequenced from one sample in a study of a mutant IDH1 vaccine in newly diagnosed glioma. This table comes from immunoSEQ multiplex PCR, and its TCRdb copy is limited to in-frame clones, with some not included. Among 40,000 to 55,000 clones listed, under 85% were seen once. Their target antigens are unknown. Time point specified: week 35, safety follow-up. Doses comprised 300 ug of mutant IDH1 20-mer peptide each, plus topical imiquimod. The material was PBMCs, obtained from a glioma patient whose treatment included an IDH1 peptide vaccine. The receptors derive from a man between 35 and 55 years old with glioma.

This chain connects TRBV5-1 to TRBJ1-6; TRBD1 agrees at 12 bases. V was clipped by 0 bases and J by 8 bases; unmatched bases: 9. Germline V gene sequence: CDR1 SGHRS, CDR2 YFSETQ. The CDR3 consists of 18 residues. The CDR3 region is CASSLGDRGPSMDSPLHF. The CDR3 coding sequence is TGCGCCAGCAGCTTGGGGGACAGGGGGCCATCTATGGATTCACCCCTCCACTTT.

The CDR3 DNA reads as TGTGCCTGGAGTGTAGGGACAGGGGGGGCAGATACGCAGTATTTT. Amino acids: CAWSVGTGGADTQYF. The rearrangement joins TRBV30 to TRBJ2-3; TRBD1 matches 11 bases. The J segment lost 4 bases and the V segment lost 0 bases, leaving 3 bases of the junction unmatched. The CDR3 runs to 15 residues. Germline CDR1 reads GTSNPN; CDR2 reads SVGIG (reference sequence).

The gene calls are TRBV6-1 and TRBJ2-3; 9 nucleotides agree with TRBD2. The CDR3 contains 16 residues. The trim removed 0 bases at V and 2 bases at J, leaving 3 bases unmatched. Looked up from germline, CDR1 is MNHNS and CDR2 is SASEGT. CDR3 in DNA: TGTGCCAGCAGTGAAGCTCTAGCGGGGTTCACAGATACGCAGTATTTT. It encodes CASSEALAGFTDTQYF.

The chain combines TRBV30 with TRBJ1-5; TRBD1 matches at 9 bases. J was trimmed by 7 bases and V by 7 bases; bases with no gene match: 11. This CDR3 region has 14 residues. Germline lookup yields CDR1 GTSNPN and CDR2 SVGIG (reference sequence). CDR3 nucleotides: TGTGCCTACACCGGGACAGGGAATCGGCAGCCCCAGCATTTT. Its protein is CAYTGTGNRQPQHF.

V is TRBV29-1 and J is TRBJ1-5, with D possibly TRBD1 on 6 matching bases. Looked up from germline, CDR1 is SQVTM and CDR2 is ANQGSEA. The CDR3 is 12 residues long. The V gene lost 6 bases and the J gene lost 4 bases, with 10 bases spanning the gap. CDR3 loop: CSVGGANQPQHF. The DNA for the CDR3 is TGCAGCGTCGGGGGGGCTAATCAGCCCCAGCATTTT.

The chain couples TRBV6-6 to TRBJ2-7; unclear D gene. Germline assignment: CDR1 MNHNY and CDR2 SVGAGI (reference sequence). This CDR3 comprises 13 residues. Trimming pared 5 bases from V and 2 bases from J, leaving 10 bases between. The CDR3 DNA reads as TGTGCCAGCAGTGGTTACAGACCCTACGAGCAGTACTTC. This gives the protein CASSGYRPYEQYF.

The chain carries TRBV6-5 and TRBJ2-7, with 9 bases aligning to TRBD1. The CDR3 is made up of 15 amino acids. Germline lookup yields CDR1 MNHEY and CDR2 SVGAGI. The J segment lost 2 bases and the V segment lost 0 bases, leaving 2 bases of the junction unmatched. The CDR3, as DNA: TGTGCCAGCAGTTACTCCGGGACAGGGACCTACGAGCAGTACTTC. It specifies CASSYSGTGTYEQYF.

The rearrangement uses TRBV18 and TRBJ2-7, with D possibly matching TRBD1 (6 bases). The germline V and J ends were trimmed by 6 bases and 8 bases, with 26 bases remaining between them. The CDR3 covers 16 residues. Germline V gene lookup returns CDR1 KGHSH and CDR2 LQKENI. DNA of the CDR3: TGTGCCAGCTCCCCAACCACCAACAGGGAATTCCTTCAGCAGTACTTC. This gives the protein CASSPTTNREFLQQYF.

The gene calls are TRBV14 and TRBJ1-4; 8 bases line up with TRBD1. The junction had 6 bases not matched to a gene; V was cut back by 1 base and J by 8 bases. The CDR3 totals 15 residues. The germline V gene encodes CDR1 SGHDN and CDR2 FVKESK. Here the CDR3 DNA reads TGTGCCAGCAGCCAAGTCCAGGGGGCGCGGGAAAAACTGTTTTTT. This encodes CASSQVQGAREKLFF.

A remark on this clone: Other DNA sequences in the same sample also yield this CDR3. This chain connects TRBV4-1 to TRBJ2-2; D not certain. The V gene lost 0 bases and the J gene lost 5 bases, with 4 bases spanning the gap. CDR3 size: 13 residues. Germline V lookup: CDR1 MGHRA, CDR2 YSYEKL. The CDR3 region is CASSQERTGELFF. As DNA, the CDR3 is TGCGCCAGCAGCCAAGAACGGACCGGGGAGCTGTTTTTT.